The entry below gives a single TCR beta chain sequence along with its context. CDR1 is SNHLY and CDR2 is FYNNEI in the germline V gene. V dropped 5 bases and J dropped 4 bases, with 15 bases sitting between them. CDR3 length equals 15 residues. A single record per CDR3 protein comes from TCRdb applying MiXCR to the RT-PCR reads. Of hundreds of thousands of distinct CDR3 sequences listed, roughly 17% were seen once; the top ten hold less than 8.5%. The data belong to a study of patients and donors after allogeneic stem cell transplantation. The receptor was derived from a human donor who was either an allogeneic HSCT recipient or a stem cell or donor lymphocyte infusion donor (not recorded which). It is not recorded whose cells these are; they may come from a transplant donor. The chain is built from TRBV2 and TRBJ2-1; D is possibly TRBD1 or TRBD2 (6 bases each). The sequencing input was blood, either unsorted or a sorted T cell fraction (not recorded which). The CDR3 loop reads CASSTPGALYNEQFF. The CDR3 DNA reads TGTGCCAGCAGTACCCCGGGGGCTCTTTACAATGAGCAGTTCTTC.